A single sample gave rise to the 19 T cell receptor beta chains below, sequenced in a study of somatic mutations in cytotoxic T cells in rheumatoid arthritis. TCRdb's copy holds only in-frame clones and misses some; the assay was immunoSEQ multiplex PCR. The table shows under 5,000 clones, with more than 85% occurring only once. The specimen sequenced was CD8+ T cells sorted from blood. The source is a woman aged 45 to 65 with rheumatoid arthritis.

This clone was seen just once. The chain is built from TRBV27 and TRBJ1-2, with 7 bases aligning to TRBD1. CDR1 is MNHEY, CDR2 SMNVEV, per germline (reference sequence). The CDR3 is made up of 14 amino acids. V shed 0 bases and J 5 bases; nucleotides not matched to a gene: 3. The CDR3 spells CASSLSGQLYGYTF. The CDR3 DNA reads TGTGCCAGCAGTTTATCGGGACAGCTTTATGGCTACACCTTC.

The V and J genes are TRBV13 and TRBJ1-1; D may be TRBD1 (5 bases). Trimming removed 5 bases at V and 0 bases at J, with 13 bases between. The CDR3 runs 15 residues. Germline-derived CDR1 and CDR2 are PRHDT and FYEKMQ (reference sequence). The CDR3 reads CASSIPTAMNTEAFF. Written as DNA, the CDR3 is TGTGCCAGCAGCATACCGACAGCCATGAACACTGAAGCTTTCTTT.

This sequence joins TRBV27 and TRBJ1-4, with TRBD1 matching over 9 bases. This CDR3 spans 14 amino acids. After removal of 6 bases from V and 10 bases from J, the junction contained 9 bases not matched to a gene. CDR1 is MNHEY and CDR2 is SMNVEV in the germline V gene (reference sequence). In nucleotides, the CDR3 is TGTGCCAGCAGGCCGGGACAGGGCCTGGGAAAACTGTTTTTT. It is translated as CASRPGQGLGKLFF.

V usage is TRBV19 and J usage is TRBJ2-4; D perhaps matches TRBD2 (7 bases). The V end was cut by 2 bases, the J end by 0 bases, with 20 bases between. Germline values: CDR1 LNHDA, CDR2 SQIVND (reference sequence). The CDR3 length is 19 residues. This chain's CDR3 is CASSISRGGATIAKNIQYF. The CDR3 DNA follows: TGTGCCAGTAGTATATCAAGAGGGGGGGCTACTATAGCCAAAAACATTCAGTACTTC.

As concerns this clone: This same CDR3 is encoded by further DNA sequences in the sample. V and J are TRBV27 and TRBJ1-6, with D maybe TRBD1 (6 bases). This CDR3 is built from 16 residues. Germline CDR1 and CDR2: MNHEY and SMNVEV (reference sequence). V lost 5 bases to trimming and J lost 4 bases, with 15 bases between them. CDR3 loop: CASSRNDRSYNSPLHF. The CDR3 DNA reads TGTGCCAGCAGTCGCAATGACAGGTCTTATAATTCACCCCTCCACTTT.

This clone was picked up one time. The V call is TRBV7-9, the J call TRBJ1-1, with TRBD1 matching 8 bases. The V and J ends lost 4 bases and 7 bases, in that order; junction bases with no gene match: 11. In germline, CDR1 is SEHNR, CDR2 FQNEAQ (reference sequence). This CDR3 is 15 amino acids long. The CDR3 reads CASSSLTGELSEAFF. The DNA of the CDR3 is TGTGCCAGCAGCTCGCTGACAGGGGAATTGAGTGAAGCTTTCTTT.

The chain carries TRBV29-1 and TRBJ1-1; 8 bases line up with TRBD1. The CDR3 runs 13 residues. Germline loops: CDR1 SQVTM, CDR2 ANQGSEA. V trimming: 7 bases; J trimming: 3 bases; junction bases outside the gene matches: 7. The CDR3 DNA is TGCAGCGATGGGACAGGCGGTGACACTGAAGCTTTCTTT. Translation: CSDGTGGDTEAFF.

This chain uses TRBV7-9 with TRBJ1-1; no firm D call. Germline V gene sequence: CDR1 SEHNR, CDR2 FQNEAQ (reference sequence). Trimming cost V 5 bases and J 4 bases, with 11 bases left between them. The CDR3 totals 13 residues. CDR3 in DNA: TGTGCCAGCAGCATTACTCTAGGCACTGAAGCTTTCTTT. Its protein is CASSITLGTEAFF.

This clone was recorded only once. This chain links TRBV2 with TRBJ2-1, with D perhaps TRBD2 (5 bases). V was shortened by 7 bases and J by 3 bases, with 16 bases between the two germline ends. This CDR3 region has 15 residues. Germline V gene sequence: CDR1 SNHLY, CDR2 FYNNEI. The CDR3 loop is CASTDSAANYNEQFF. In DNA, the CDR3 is TGTGCCAGCACCGATAGCGCGGCGAACTACAATGAGCAGTTCTTC.

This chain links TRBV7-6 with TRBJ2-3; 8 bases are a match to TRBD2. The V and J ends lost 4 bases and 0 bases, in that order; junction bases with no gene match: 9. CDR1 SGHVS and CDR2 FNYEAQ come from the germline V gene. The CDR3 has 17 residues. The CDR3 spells CASSSYIAGYSTDTQYF. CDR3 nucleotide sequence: TGTGCCAGCAGCTCCTATATAGCGGGGTACAGCACAGATACGCAGTATTTT.

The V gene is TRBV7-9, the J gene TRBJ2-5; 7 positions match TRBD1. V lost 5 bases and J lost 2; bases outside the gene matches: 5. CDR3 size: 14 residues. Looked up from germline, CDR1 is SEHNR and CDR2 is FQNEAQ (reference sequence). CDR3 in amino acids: CASSPTGKQETQYF. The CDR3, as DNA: TGTGCCAGCAGCCCGACAGGGAAACAAGAGACCCAGTACTTC.

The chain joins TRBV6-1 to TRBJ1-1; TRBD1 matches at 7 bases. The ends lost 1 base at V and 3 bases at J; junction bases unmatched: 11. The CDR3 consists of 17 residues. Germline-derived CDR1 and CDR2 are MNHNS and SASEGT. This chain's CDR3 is CASSEVNRGPWDTEAFF. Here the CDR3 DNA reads TGTGCCAGCAGTGAAGTGAACAGGGGACCCTGGGACACTGAAGCTTTCTTT.

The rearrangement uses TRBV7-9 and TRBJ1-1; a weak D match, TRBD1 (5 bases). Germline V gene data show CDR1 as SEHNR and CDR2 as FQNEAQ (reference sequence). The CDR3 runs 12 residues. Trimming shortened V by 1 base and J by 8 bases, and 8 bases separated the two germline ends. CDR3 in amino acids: CASSLGQPEAFF. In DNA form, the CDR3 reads TGTGCCAGCAGCTTAGGACAGCCCGAAGCTTTCTTT.

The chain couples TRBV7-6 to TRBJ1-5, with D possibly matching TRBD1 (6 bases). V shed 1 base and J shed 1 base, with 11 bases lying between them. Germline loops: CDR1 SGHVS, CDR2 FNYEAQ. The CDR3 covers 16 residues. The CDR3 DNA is TGTGCCAGCAGCTTAGGACAGGAAGGGAGCAATCAGCCCCAGCATTTT. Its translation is CASSLGQEGSNQPQHF.

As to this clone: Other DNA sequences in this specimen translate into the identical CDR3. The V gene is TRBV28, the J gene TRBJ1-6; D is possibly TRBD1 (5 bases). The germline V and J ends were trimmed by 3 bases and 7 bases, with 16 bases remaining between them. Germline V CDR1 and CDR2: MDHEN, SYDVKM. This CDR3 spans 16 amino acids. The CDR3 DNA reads TGTGCCAGCAGTTTTAGGGGCGCCGGTAGGAATTCACCCCTCCACTTT. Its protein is CASSFRGAGRNSPLHF.

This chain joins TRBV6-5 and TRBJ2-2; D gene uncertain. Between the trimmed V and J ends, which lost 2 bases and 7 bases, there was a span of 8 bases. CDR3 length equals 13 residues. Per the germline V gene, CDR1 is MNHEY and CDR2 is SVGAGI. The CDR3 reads CASSYLLGGELFF. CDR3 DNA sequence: TGTGCCAGCAGTTACCTCCTCGGCGGGGAGCTGTTTTTT.

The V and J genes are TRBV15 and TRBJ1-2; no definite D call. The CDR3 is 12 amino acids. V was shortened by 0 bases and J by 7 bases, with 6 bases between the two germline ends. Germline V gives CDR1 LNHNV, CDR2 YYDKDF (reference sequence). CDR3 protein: CATSRDIRGYTF. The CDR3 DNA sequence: TGTGCCACCAGCAGAGATATCCGTGGCTACACCTTC.

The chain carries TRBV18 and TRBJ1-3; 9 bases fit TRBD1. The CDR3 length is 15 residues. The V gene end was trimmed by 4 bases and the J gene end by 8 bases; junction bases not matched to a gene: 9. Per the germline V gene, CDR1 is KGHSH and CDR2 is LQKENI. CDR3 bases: TGTGCCAGCTCACTTACCGGGACAGGGCTGGACACCATATATTTT. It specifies CASSLTGTGLDTIYF.

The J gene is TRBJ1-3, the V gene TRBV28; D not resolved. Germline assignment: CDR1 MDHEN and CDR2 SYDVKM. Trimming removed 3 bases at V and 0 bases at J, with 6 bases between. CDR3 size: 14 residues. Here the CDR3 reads CASSFTSSGNTIYF. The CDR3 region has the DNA TGTGCCAGCAGTTTTACATCCTCTGGAAACACCATATATTTT.